Listed below are T cell receptor beta chains from one sample, sequenced in a study of blood T cell repertoires in COVID-19. This table comes from immunoSEQ multiplex PCR, and its TCRdb copy is limited to in-frame clones, with some not included. The sample has about 55,000 clones, roughly 80% seen once. Sequencing input: peripheral blood. These receptors came from a woman aged 70 to 79 with acute or convalescent COVID-19. Each CDR3 is given with its conserved first and last residue. D genes are given only for firm matches. Clone sizes are given selectively: once, few, many, or a class where the clone is expanded.

v_call	d_call	j_call	clone_size	cdr3_nt	cdr3_aa
TRBV11-2	TRBD2	TRBJ2-7	once	TGTGCCAGCAGCTACACTGCGGGGGGCTCCTACGAGCAGTACTTC	CASSYTAGGSYEQYF
TRBV30	-	TRBJ1-1	-	TGTGCCTCCAAACGGGGGACTGAAGCTTTCTTT	CASKRGTEAFF
TRBV7-2	-	TRBJ2-5	-	TGTGCCAGCAGCCCAACGGGGGTGAGAGGTGAGACCCAGTACTTC	CASSPTGVRGETQYF
TRBV27	-	TRBJ2-3	-	TGTGCCAGCAGTGTTAGGGGAGGCGGGTTCACAGATACGCAGTATTTT	CASSVRGGGFTDTQYF
TRBV4-1	-	TRBJ2-2	-	TGCGCCAGCAGCCAAGGGGGGGACCTGTTTTTT	CASSQGGDLFF
TRBV6-5	TRBD1	TRBJ2-3	few	TGTGCCAGCAGTTCCTACGACAGGGCTGACACAGATACGCAGTATTTT	CASSSYDRADTDTQYF
TRBV6-5	-	TRBJ1-1	-	TGTGCCAGGCCGCAGGGAAACACTGAAGCTTTCTTT	CARPQGNTEAFF
TRBV4-1	TRBD2	TRBJ2-7	-	TGCGCCAGCAGCCAACCCGTGGGGGCTAGCGGGGGGATGCGGTCCTACGAGCAGTACTTC	CASSQPVGASGGMRSYEQYF
TRBV10-2	-	TRBJ1-2	-	TGCGCCAGCAGTGAGTCGACCAGGGTTGGTGGCTACACCTTC	CASSESTRVGGYTF
TRBV3-1/TRBV3-2	TRBD2	TRBJ2-3	-	TGTGCCAGCAGCCAAGATCCGGCAGTTAGCGGGGATAGCACAGATACGCAGTATTTT	CASSQDPAVSGDSTDTQYF
TRBV7-8	TRBD1	TRBJ1-1	-	TGTGCCAGCAGCATTCGGACAGGGAAGAACACTGAAGCTTTCTTT	CASSIRTGKNTEAFF
TRBV25-1	TRBD2	TRBJ2-5	-	TGTGCCAGCACCGCCGGGGGGGCCTTAAAGACCCAGTACTTC	CASTAGGALKTQYF
TRBV5-1	-	TRBJ2-7	-	TGCGCCAGCAGCTCGAGGGTCTACGAGCAGTACTTC	CASSSRVYEQYF
TRBV24-1	TRBD1	TRBJ1-1	-	TGTGCCACCAGGTCCTACCCCCGGGACAGGGGGTTAAGGAACACTGAAGCTTTCTTT	CATRSYPRDRGLRNTEAFF
TRBV15	TRBD1	TRBJ1-1	-	TGTGCCACCAGCAGAGATCGAACAGGGGGCGGCGGCACTGAAGCTTTCTTT	CATSRDRTGGGGTEAFF
TRBV20-1	-	TRBJ1-2	-	TGCAGTGCTAGTAGGATTGGGGGGGCGGGTGGCTACACCTTC	CSASRIGGAGGYTF
TRBV5-6	TRBD2	TRBJ2-3	few	TGTGCCAGCAGCCAGAGAATAGCGGGGATCACAGATACGCAGTATTTT	CASSQRIAGITDTQYF
TRBV18	TRBD1	TRBJ2-3	-	TGTGCCAGCTCACTTTCTAGGGACAGCCCAGATACGCAGTATTTT	CASSLSRDSPDTQYF
TRBV18	-	TRBJ1-1	-	TGTGCCAGCTCACCACGGGCGGGGCGGGCTATGAACACTGAAGCTTTCTTT	CASSPRAGRAMNTEAFF
TRBV7-3	-	TRBJ2-3	-	TGTGCCAGCAGCTTAAGAGGTCTGACGGCGCGGGGACTCACAGATACGCAGTATTTT	CASSLRGLTARGLTDTQYF
TRBV18	-	TRBJ1-2	-	TGTGCCAGCTCACCCTCTCCGGGGGACTATGGCTACACCTTC	CASSPSPGDYGYTF
TRBV5-4	-	TRBJ1-3	-	TGTGCCAGCAGCTTAGGGGGCTCTGGAAACACCATATATTTT	CASSLGGSGNTIYF
TRBV3-1/TRBV3-2	TRBD1	TRBJ1-4	-	TGTGCCAGCAGCCCAGTCCCTGGGACAGCTAATGAAAAACTGTTTTTT	CASSPVPGTANEKLFF
TRBV7-3	-	TRBJ2-6	-	TGTGCCAGCAGTCTGCCCCCACTCTCTGGGGCCAACGTCCTGACTTTC	CASSLPPLSGANVLTF
TRBV2	-	TRBJ1-2	-	TGTGCCAGCAGTGAAACAGAACGGGGCTATGGCTACACCTTC	CASSETERGYGYTF
TRBV11-2	-	TRBJ2-7	few	TGTGCCAGCAGCTTAAATTCCAGGAGGGGTTTTACCTACGAGCAGTACTTC	CASSLNSRRGFTYEQYF
TRBV5-1	TRBD2	TRBJ2-5	-	TGCGCCAGCAGCTTGGCCTTGGGGAGGGGACGTGTGACCCAGTACTTC	CASSLALGRGRVTQYF
TRBV2	-	TRBJ1-5	-	TGTGCCAGCAGGCCCCCCCCTGGAGGGCGCAATCAGCCCCAGCATTTT	CASRPPPGGRNQPQHF
TRBV4-2	TRBD2	TRBJ2-4	-	TGTGCCAGCAGCCAAGTCCAGGGCGGGGGGGCCAGTCAAAACATTCAGTACTTC	CASSQVQGGGASQNIQYF
TRBV4-1	TRBD1	TRBJ1-3	-	TGCGCCAGCAGCCTCCGAACAGCACAGGGGTTGAGAAACACCATATATTTT	CASSLRTAQGLRNTIYF
TRBV5-4	TRBD1	TRBJ2-1	once	TGTGCCAGCAGCTTGGCCGGGCAGGGGGCAAACAATGAGCAGTTCTTC	CASSLAGQGANNEQFF
TRBV3-1/TRBV3-2	TRBD1	TRBJ2-7	-	TGTGCCAGCAGAAGGGGGCTCGAGCAGTACTTC	CASRRGLEQYF
TRBV5-1	TRBD1	TRBJ1-1	-	TGCGCCAGCAGCTTGCCGGGACAGCCGAACACTGAAGCTTTCTTT	CASSLPGQPNTEAFF
TRBV27	-	TRBJ1-5	-	TGTGCCAGCAGTAGACTAAATCAGCCCCAGCATTTT	CASSRLNQPQHF
TRBV4-1	TRBD1	TRBJ2-7	-	TGCGCCAGCAGCCAAGATAGCAGGGGGTACGAGCAGTACTTC	CASSQDSRGYEQYF
TRBV7-3	TRBD1	TRBJ2-3	-	TGTGCCAGCAGCTCCAGACAGGGTCAAGAAGATACGCAGTATTTT	CASSSRQGQEDTQYF
TRBV7-2	-	TRBJ1-5	-	TGTGCCAGCAGCCTTTATCCCAGGGTTGGCCAGCCCCAGCATTTT	CASSLYPRVGQPQHF
TRBV5-4	TRBD2	TRBJ2-5	-	TGTGCCAGCAGCTTGCGGGCGGGGGGGGAGACCCAGTACTTC	CASSLRAGGETQYF
TRBV7-9	-	TRBJ1-3	few	TGTGCCAGCAGCTTCGGGGAGGCAACTGGGAACACCATATATTTT	CASSFGEATGNTIYF
TRBV6-4	TRBD2	TRBJ2-3	-	TGTGCCAGCAGTGACAATGCGGGGGGGGACACAGATACGCAGTATTTT	CASSDNAGGDTDTQYF
TRBV5-1	-	TRBJ1-4	-	TGCGCCAGCAGCCCCGGGGGGGCGTCTAATGAAAAACTGTTTTTT	CASSPGGASNEKLFF
TRBV7-9	TRBD1	TRBJ2-2	once	TGTGCCAGCAGCTTAAGCCGGGGACAGCGCTCGAACACCGGGGAGCTGTTTTTT	CASSLSRGQRSNTGELFF
TRBV29-1	-	TRBJ1-1	-	TGCAGCGTCCGGGTCCAGATGAACACTGAAGCTTTCTTT	CSVRVQMNTEAFF
TRBV4-2	TRBD2	TRBJ2-5	-	TGTGCCAGCAGCCAAGATCTTAGGACTAGCGGGGGGGACGAAGAGACCCAGTACTTC	CASSQDLRTSGGDEETQYF
TRBV24-1	-	TRBJ2-1	-	TGTGCCACCAGTGATTTTGGGGGGTACAATGAGCAGTTCTTC	CATSDFGGYNEQFF
TRBV3-1/TRBV3-2	TRBD2	TRBJ2-2	once	TGTGCCAGCAGCCCCCCTTTATCGGGGGGGCAAGCCGGGGAGCTGTTTTTT	CASSPPLSGGQAGELFF
TRBV27	TRBD2	TRBJ2-1	-	TGTGCCAGCAGTTGGATTTACGGGACTAGTAATGAGCAGTTCTTC	CASSWIYGTSNEQFF
TRBV28	TRBD1	TRBJ2-1	once	TGTGCCAGCAGTGGCAACAGGGGTCGGGTCAGTTCACACAATGAGCAGTTCTTC	CASSGNRGRVSSHNEQFF
TRBV5-5	TRBD1	TRBJ1-1	-	TGTGCCAGCAGCTCAGCAAGACAGGGGGCACCTGAAGCTTTCTTT	CASSSARQGAPEAFF
TRBV5-4	-	TRBJ2-5	-	TGTGCCAGCAGCTCCAAGACAGGAAAGAAAGAGACCCAGTACTTC	CASSSKTGKKETQYF
TRBV7-3	-	TRBJ2-5	-	TGTGCCAGCAGCTTAAGTAGGCCTTTGGGCCCCGCAGGAGAGACCCAGTACTTC	CASSLSRPLGPAGETQYF
TRBV5-1	TRBD2	TRBJ2-1	-	TGCGCCAGCACCTCTAGCGGGGCCCCCTCCTACAATGAGCAGTTCTTC	CASTSSGAPSYNEQFF
TRBV5-4	-	TRBJ2-2	-	TGTGCCAGCAGCTGGGGGACTCCCGACACCGGGGAGCTGTTTTTT	CASSWGTPDTGELFF
TRBV4-1	-	TRBJ2-3	few	TGCGCCAGCAGCCAAGATGACGTACGGAGGCCCCTTAGCACAGATACGCAGTATTTT	CASSQDDVRRPLSTDTQYF
TRBV30	-	TRBJ1-1	-	TGTGCCTGGAACAGGAACACTGAAGCTTTCTTT	CAWNRNTEAFF
TRBV19	TRBD2	TRBJ2-7	-	TGTGCCAGTATGACTAGCGGGGGAGATGAGCAGTACTTC	CASMTSGGDEQYF
TRBV18	TRBD2	TRBJ2-5	-	TGTGCCAGCTCACTTCGAGGAAGCGGGGGGACAAAGACCCAGTACTTC	CASSLRGSGGTKTQYF
TRBV6-5	TRBD1	TRBJ1-2	-	TGTGCCAGCAGTTGGCGACAGGGGACGGATGGCTACACCTTC	CASSWRQGTDGYTF
TRBV5-1	TRBD1	TRBJ1-2	-	TGCGCCAGCAACCCGGGACAGAACTATGGCTACACCTTC	CASNPGQNYGYTF
TRBV5-1	TRBD1	TRBJ2-2	-	TGCGCCAGCAGCTTGGCTGGGGACAGAACCACCGGGGAGCTGTTTTTT	CASSLAGDRTTGELFF